This passage covers 15 T cell receptor beta chains from one sample sequenced in a study of T cells in Graves' hyperthyroidism and ophthalmopathy. RNA transcripts were the template for amplifying TCR beta CDR3 regions. When the TCR CDR3 underwent first-round RT-PCR, the HTBI primer set was used. TCRdb reprocessed the multiplex PCR reads with MiXCR, giving one entry per CDR3 protein. Here the sample spans 560,000 or so distinct CDR3 sequences, 35% to 55% being singletons. What was sequenced was peripheral blood or thyroid tissue (not recorded which). These receptors were taken from a woman aged 18-29 years with Graves' hyperthyroidism.

The chain links TRBV7-9 to TRBJ1-6, with a tentative D call TRBD1 (5 bases). Between the trimmed V and J ends, which lost 4 bases and 10 bases, there was a span of 11 bases. CDR3 length: 13 residues. CDR1 is SEHNR, CDR2 FQNEAQ, per germline (reference sequence). The CDR3 bases are TGTGCCAGCAGCTCACGGGACGGGTCACCCCTCCACTTT. Protein product: CASSSRDGSPLHF.

The sample holds one count of this clonotype. The chain is built from TRBV2 and TRBJ2-5; D remains ambiguous. Deletions cut 6 bases from V and 1 base from J, with 18 bases between. The CDR3 extends over 16 amino acids. Germline CDR1 reads SNHLY; CDR2 reads FYNNEI. The CDR3 region is CASRGSVASLQETQYF. The CDR3 DNA sequence: TGTGCCAGCAGAGGCTCGGTGGCTTCCCTCCAAGAGACCCAGTACTTC.

This clonotype was found a few times. CDR3 protein: CASSPSGSSNEKLFF. The CDR3 DNA is TGTGCCAGCAGCCCTAGTGGGTCATCTAATGAAAAACTGTTTTTT. The genes are TRBV9 and TRBJ1-4; unclear D gene. Per germline, CDR1 SGDLS and CDR2 YYNGEE. V was cut by 4 bases and J by 3 bases, with 13 bases left in between. The CDR3 spans 15 residues.

This chain connects TRBV10-3 to TRBJ1-5; 9 nucleotides match TRBD1. V was pared by 2 bases and J by 14 bases, with 10 bases of the junction left unmatched. This CDR3 comprises 14 residues. Germline CDR1 and CDR2: ENHRY and SYGVKD. The CDR3 region has the DNA TGTGCCATCAGTGAGGGGTTACAGGGGGCCTACGAGCATTTT. Its translation: CAISEGLQGAYEHF.

This rearrangement joins TRBV7-9 to TRBJ2-1; a weak D match, TRBD2 (6 bases). Trimming removed 1 base from V and 0 bases from J, with 7 bases in between. The length of the CDR3 is 15 residues. Germline assignment: CDR1 SEHNR and CDR2 FQNEAQ (reference sequence). CDR3 amino acids: CASSLVGSSYNEQFF. The CDR3 nucleotides are TGTGCCAGCAGCTTAGTCGGGAGCTCCTACAATGAGCAGTTCTTC.

The chain joins TRBV10-3 to TRBJ2-7, with D possibly TRBD2 on 5 matching bases. The germline V and J ends were trimmed by 6 bases and 5 bases, with 14 bases remaining between them. The CDR3 totals 13 residues. Germline V CDR1 and CDR2: ENHRY, SYGVKD. CDR3 nucleotide sequence: TGTGCCATCAGGAGGGAGAATTTCCACGAGCAGTACTTC. This codes for CAIRRENFHEQYF.

Remarks on this clonotype: One base away lies a much larger clone, so this may be a sequencing read error. CDR3 nucleotide sequence: TGTGCCACCAGTGAAGGACAGGGCTACGAGCAGTACTTC. Protein sequence: CATSEGQGYEQYF. The rearrangement joins TRBV24-1 to TRBJ2-7; the match to TRBD1 covers 8 bases. There are 13 residues in the CDR3. The germline V gene encodes CDR1 KGHDR and CDR2 SFDVKD. V shed 4 bases and J 3 bases; nucleotides not matched to a gene: 1.

Turning to this clonotype: One end of the junction is discordant with germline, which a read error may explain. The CDR3 DNA reads TGTGGCAGCAGGGAGCTGGGGGGCAGGGAGACCCAGTACTTC. Amino acids: CGSRELGGRETQYF. The chain recombines TRBV11-1 with TRBJ2-5; D tentatively fits TRBD1 or TRBD2 (6 bases each). The CDR3 runs 14 residues. Germline assignment: CDR1 SGHAT and CDR2 FQDESV (reference sequence). The full variable domain, with the rest looked up from reference TRBV11-1 and TRBJ2-5, is EAEVAQSPRYKITEKSQAVAFWCDPISGHATLYWYRQILGQGPELLVQFQDESVVDDSQLPKDRFSAERLKGVDSTLKIQPAELGDSAMYLCGSRELGGRETQYFGPGTRLLVL.

The CDR3 DNA follows: TGTGCCACCTCCCTGGAAGGAGCGGGAGGTATGGGTACGCAGTATTTT. Its translation is CATSLEGAGGMGTQYF. The V gene is TRBV24-1, the J gene TRBJ2-3; 9 bases line up with TRBD2. The trim removed 9 bases at V and 8 bases at J, leaving 17 bases unmatched. Germline values: CDR1 KGHDR, CDR2 SFDVKD. This CDR3 spans 16 amino acids.

This clonotype was seen a handful of times. The chain has TRBV6-1 and TRBJ1-1, with D unresolved. There are 13 residues in the CDR3. The V end was cut by 2 bases, the J end by 3 bases, with 7 bases between. The germline CDR1 and CDR2 sequences are MNHNS and SASEGT. The CDR3 DNA follows: TGTGCCAGCAGTGAATCCCGCGACACTGAAGCTTTCTTT. Its translation is CASSESRDTEAFF.

The chain recombines TRBV7-2 with TRBJ2-7; the match to TRBD2 covers 7 bases. CDR1 and CDR2 (germline): SGHTA, FQGNSA. Trimming at V came to 1 base and at J to 5 bases, leaving 8 bases not matched to a gene. The CDR3 is made up of 15 amino acids. The chain's CDR3 is CASSLELRESHEQYF. The CDR3 DNA is TGTGCCAGCAGCTTAGAGTTGCGGGAGTCCCACGAGCAGTACTTC.

This clonotype showed up many times. The CDR3: CASREGRGGYRETQYF. The CDR3 coding sequence is TGTGCCAGCAGGGAGGGGAGGGGAGGTTATCGAGAGACCCAGTACTTC. This chain uses TRBV25-1 with TRBJ2-5; 7 nucleotides agree with TRBD2. The CDR3 is 16 amino acids. V gave up 6 bases and J gave up 4 bases; unmatched junction bases: 14. Germline V CDR1 and CDR2: MGHDK, SYGVNS.

The sample holds a few counts of this clonotype. The chain recombines TRBV7-2 with TRBJ2-5; D remains ambiguous. The better agreement between TRBJ2-7 and the DNA end casts doubt on the J call. The CDR3 is 14 residues long. Germline V gene sequence: CDR1 SGHTA, CDR2 FQGNSA. In nucleotides, the CDR3 is TGTGCCAGCAGCTTGGTAGGGCAGGTCCACGAGCAGTACTTC. It specifies CASSLVGQVHEQYF.

This clonotype was seen only once. The chain couples TRBV29-1 to TRBJ1-1; 9 nucleotides line up with TRBD1. The junction had 7 bases not matched to a gene; V was cut back by 6 bases and J by 2 bases. Germline V gives CDR1 SQVTM, CDR2 ANQGSEA. This CDR3 spans 14 amino acids. CDR3 coding DNA: TGCAGCGTACTCCCGGGACAGGGAAACACTGAAGCTTTCTTT. It translates to CSVLPGQGNTEAFF. The whole variable domain, filled in from reference TRBV29-1 and TRBJ1-1, reads SAVISQKPSRDICQRGTSLTIQCQVDSQVTMMFWYRQQPGQSLTLIATANQGSEATYESGFVIDKFPISRPNLTFSTLTVSNMSPEDSSIYLCSVLPGQGNTEAFFGQGTRLTVV.

The chain recombines TRBV2 with TRBJ1-1; possible D gene TRBD1, 5 bases. The CDR3 extends over 14 amino acids. Germline CDR1 is SNHLY and CDR2 is FYNNEI. Trimming shortened V by 5 bases and J by 3 bases, and 13 bases separated the two germline ends. This CDR3 is CASSLGAGYTEAFF. The CDR3 coding sequence is TGTGCCAGCAGTCTCGGGGCGGGGTACACTGAAGCTTTCTTT.